This T cell receptor (beta chain) is from a study of T cells expressing NK-cell markers. Study as a whole: Sorted CD3+CD56+NKG2C+, CD3+CD56+NKG2C- and CD3+CD56-NKG2C+ T cells provided the TCR beta repertoires.

From the 5' RACE reads, TCRdb lists one entry per CDR3 protein and no DNA. The sample table sets out around 100,000 distinct CDR3 sequences. CDR3 size: 15 residues. The germline V gene has CDR1 DFQATT and CDR2 SNEGSKA (reference sequence). Sequencing was carried out using blood T cells: a sorted CD56 or NKG2C T cell subset, CD4+ or CD8+ T cells, or bulk PBMC T cells (not recorded which). The TCR was taken from a woman aged 18 to 75 in good health. The chain uses TRBV20-1 and TRBJ2-1; TCRdb names TRBD2, which stays unverified in the absence of DNA. This chain's CDR3 is CSARDPPSGADEQFF.